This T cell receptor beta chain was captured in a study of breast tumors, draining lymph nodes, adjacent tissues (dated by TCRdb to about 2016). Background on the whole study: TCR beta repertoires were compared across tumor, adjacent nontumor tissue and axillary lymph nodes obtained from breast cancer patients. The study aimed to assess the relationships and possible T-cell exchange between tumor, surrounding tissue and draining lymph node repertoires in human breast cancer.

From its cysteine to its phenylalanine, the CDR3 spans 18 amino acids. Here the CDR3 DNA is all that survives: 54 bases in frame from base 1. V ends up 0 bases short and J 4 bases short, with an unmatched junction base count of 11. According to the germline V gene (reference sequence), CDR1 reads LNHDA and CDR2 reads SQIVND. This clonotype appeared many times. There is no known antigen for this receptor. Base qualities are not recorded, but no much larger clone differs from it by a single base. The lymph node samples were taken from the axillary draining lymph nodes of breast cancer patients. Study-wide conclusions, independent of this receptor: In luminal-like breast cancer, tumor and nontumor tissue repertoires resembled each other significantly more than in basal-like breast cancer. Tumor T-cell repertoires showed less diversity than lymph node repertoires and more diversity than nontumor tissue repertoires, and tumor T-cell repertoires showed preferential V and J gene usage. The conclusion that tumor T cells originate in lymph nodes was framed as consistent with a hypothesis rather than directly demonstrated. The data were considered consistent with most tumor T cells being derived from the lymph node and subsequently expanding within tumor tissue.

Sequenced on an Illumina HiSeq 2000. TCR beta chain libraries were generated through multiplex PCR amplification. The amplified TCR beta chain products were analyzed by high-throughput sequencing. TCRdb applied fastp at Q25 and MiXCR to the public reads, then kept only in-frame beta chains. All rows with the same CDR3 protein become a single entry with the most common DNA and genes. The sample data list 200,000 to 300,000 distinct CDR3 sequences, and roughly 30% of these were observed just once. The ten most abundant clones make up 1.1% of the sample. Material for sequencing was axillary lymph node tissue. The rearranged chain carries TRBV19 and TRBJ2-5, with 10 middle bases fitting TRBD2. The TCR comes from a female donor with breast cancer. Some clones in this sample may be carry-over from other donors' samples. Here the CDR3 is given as CASSIDLSSGRARETQYF. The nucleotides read TGTGCCAGTAGTATAGATCTATCCAGCGGGAGGGCCAGAGAGACCCAGTACTTC.